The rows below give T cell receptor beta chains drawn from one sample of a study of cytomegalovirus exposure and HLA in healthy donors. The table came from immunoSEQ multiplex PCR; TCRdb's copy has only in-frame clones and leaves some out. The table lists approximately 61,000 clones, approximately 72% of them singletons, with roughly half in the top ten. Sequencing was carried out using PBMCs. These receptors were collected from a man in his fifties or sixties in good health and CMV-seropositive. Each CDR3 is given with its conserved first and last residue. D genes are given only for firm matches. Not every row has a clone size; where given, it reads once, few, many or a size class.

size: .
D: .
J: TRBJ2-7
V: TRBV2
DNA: TGTGCCAGCAGGGAGGGAGTGGGCAGGATGTACGAGCAGTACTTC
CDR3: CASREGVGRMYEQYF

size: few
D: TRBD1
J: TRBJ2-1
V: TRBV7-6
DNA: TGTGCCAGCAGCGCCCGGGACAGCCCTGCCTACAATGAGCAGTTCTTC
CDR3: CASSARDSPAYNEQFF

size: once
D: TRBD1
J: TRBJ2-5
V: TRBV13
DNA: TGTGCCAGCAGCCATAGGGACAGGGGGACACAAGAGACCCAGTACTTC
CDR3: CASSHRDRGTQETQYF

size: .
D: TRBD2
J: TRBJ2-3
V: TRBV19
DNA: TGTGCCAGTAGTGAGACTAGCGGGGGCTTAAATACGCAGTATTTT
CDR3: CASSETSGGLNTQYF

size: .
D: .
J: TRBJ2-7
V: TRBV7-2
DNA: TGTGCCAGCAGCTTAGCCAGTTCGGGTTTATACGAGCAGTACTTC
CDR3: CASSLASSGLYEQYF

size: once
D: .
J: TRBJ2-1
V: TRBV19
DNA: TGTGCCAGTAGTACCCACCCAGCGAAGTACAATGAGCAGTTCTTC
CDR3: CASSTHPAKYNEQFF

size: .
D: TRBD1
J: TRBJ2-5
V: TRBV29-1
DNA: TGCAGCGCCCTGACAGGGCAAGAGACCCAGTACTTC
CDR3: CSALTGQETQYF

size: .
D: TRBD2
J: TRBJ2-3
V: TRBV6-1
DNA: TGTGCCAGCGCAACGGGAGGGGGCACAGATACGCAGTATTTT
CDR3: CASATGGGTDTQYF

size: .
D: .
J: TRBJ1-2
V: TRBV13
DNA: TGTGCCAGCAGCACCAGGGTAATCCCGAATGAAGGCTACACCTTC
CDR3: CASSTRVIPNEGYTF

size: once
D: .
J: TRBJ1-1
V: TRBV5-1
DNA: TGCGCCAGCAGAGCCCCGGACAGACTGAACACTGAAGCTTTCTTT
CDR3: CASRAPDRLNTEAFF

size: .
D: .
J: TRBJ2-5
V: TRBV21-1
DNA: TGTGCCAGCAGCATCTTCTCGAGGAGAGGGGGCAGGGAGACCCAGTACTTC
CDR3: CASSIFSRRGGRETQYF

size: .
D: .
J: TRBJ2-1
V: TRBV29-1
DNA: TGCAGCGGGGGAGGCTCCTACAATGAGCAGTTCTTC
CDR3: CSGGGSYNEQFF

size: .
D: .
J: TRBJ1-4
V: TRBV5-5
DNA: TGTGCCAGCAGCTTGGCGGGTCAGGAAAAACTGTTTTTT
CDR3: CASSLAGQEKLFF

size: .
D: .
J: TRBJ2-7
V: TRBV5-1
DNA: TGCGCCAGCAGCAGCACGCGACACCTCTACGAGCAGTACTTC
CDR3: CASSSTRHLYEQYF

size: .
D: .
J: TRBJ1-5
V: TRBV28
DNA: TGTGCCAGCAGTTTTTCGGGGGGGAGTCTTCAGCCCCAGCATTTT
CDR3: CASSFSGGSLQPQHF